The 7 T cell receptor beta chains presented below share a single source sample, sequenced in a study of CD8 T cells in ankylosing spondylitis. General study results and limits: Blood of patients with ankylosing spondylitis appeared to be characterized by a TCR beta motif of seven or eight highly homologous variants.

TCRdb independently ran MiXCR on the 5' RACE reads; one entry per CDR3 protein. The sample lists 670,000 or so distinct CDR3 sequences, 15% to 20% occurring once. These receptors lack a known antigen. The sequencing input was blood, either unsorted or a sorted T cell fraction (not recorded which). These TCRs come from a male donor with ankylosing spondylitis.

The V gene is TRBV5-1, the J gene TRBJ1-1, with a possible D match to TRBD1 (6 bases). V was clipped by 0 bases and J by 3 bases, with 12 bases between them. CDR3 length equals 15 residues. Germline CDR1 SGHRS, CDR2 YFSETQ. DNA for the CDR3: TGCGCCAGCAGCTTGGACCCCTCAGGGGACACTGAAGCTTTCTTT. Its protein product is CASSLDPSGDTEAFF.

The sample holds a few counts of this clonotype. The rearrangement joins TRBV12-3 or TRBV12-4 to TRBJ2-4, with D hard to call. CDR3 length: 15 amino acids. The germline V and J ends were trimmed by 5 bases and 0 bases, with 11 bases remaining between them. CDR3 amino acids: CASSGEWLAKNIQYF. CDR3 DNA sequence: TGTGCCAGCAGTGGCGAGTGGCTAGCCAAAAACATTCAGTACTTC.

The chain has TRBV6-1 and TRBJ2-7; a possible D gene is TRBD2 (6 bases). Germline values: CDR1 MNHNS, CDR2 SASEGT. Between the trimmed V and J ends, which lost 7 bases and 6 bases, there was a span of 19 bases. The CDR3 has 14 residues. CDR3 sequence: CASKTGDSPLEQYF. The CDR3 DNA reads TGTGCCAGCAAGACCGGGGACTCACCACTCGAGCAGTACTTC.

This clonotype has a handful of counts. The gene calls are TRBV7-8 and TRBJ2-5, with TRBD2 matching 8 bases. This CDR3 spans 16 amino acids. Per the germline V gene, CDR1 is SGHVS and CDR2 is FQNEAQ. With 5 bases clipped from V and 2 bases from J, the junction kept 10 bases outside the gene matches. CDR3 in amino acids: CASSNRVSGTQETQYF. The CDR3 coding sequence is TGTGCCAGCAGCAATAGAGTTAGCGGGACACAAGAGACCCAGTACTTC.

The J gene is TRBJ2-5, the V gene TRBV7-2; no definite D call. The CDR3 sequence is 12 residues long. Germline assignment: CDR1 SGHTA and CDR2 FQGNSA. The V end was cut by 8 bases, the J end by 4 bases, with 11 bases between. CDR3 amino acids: CASGKPGETQYF. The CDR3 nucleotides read TGTGCCAGCGGCAAGCCGGGAGAGACCCAGTACTTC. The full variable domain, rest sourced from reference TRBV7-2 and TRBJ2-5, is GAGVSQSPSNKVTEKGKDVELRCDPISGHTALYWYRQSLGQGLEFLIYFQGNSAPDKSGLPSDRFSAERTGGSVSTLTIQRTQQEDSAVYLCASGKPGETQYFGPGTRLLVL.

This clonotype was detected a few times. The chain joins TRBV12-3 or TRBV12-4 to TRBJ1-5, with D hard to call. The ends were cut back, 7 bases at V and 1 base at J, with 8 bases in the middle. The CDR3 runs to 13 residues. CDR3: CASIRLSNQPQHF. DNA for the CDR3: TGTGCCAGCATAAGGCTCAGCAATCAGCCCCAGCATTTT.

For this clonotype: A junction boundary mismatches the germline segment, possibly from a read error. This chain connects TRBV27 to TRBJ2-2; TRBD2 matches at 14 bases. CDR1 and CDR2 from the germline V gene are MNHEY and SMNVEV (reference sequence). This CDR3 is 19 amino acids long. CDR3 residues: CVSSPSGTSGSANTGELFF. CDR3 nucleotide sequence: TGTGTCAGCAGCCCATCCGGGACTAGCGGGAGCGCGAACACCGGGGAGCTGTTTTTT.